One and the same sample provided the 6 T cell receptor beta chains below, sequenced in a study of regulatory T cells in long-lasting Graves disease. CDR3 regions were amplified by Arm-PCR using iRepertoire HTBI primers to build TCR beta libraries. TCRdb passed the multiplex PCR reads through MiXCR, listing each CDR3 protein once. The data show under 450,000 distinct CDR3 sequences, with 20% to 25% seen just once and around 30% held by the top ten. Time point noted: persistent/refractory GD, antithyroid drugs over 5 years with positive TRAb. RNA isolated from PBMCs was used to make the TCR library. Sample: peripheral blood mononuclear cells (PBMCs), taken when the disease was refractory, from a patient treated with antithyroid drugs. These TCRs come from a middle-aged woman with Graves disease.

This clonotype was seen only a few times. The V call is TRBV11-2, the J call TRBJ2-1; TRBD2 matches 12 bases. Per germline, CDR1 SGHAT and CDR2 FQNNGV. With V trimmed by 0 bases and J by 3 bases, 6 bases remained unmatched. The CDR3 sequence is 18 residues long. As DNA, the CDR3 is TGTGCCAGCAGCTTAGATGAGACTAGCGGGAGATACTACAATGAGCAGTTCTTC. Translating gives CASSLDETSGRYYNEQFF.

This chain links TRBV6-2 or TRBV6-3 with TRBJ1-1; no clear D. V was pared by 7 bases and J by 6 bases, with 12 bases between. Germline assignment: CDR1 MNHEY and CDR2 SVGEGT. The CDR3 extends over 12 amino acids. CDR3 protein: CASMFGDAEAFF. The CDR3 nucleotides are TGTGCCAGCATGTTCGGGGATGCTGAAGCTTTCTTT.

This chain links TRBV20-1 with TRBJ2-7; 7 positions match TRBD1. Losses at the gene ends were 6 bases for V and 3 bases for J; bases not matched to a gene: 8. Germline lookup yields CDR1 DFQATT and CDR2 SNEGSKA (reference sequence). CDR3 length: 13 residues. The CDR3 loop is CSAVPGQIYEQYF. DNA for the CDR3: TGCAGTGCCGTTCCGGGACAGATCTACGAGCAGTACTTC.

The J gene is TRBJ1-1, the V gene TRBV6-1, with D possibly being TRBD1 (6 bases). CDR3 length: 12 residues. From germline, CDR1 is MNHNS and CDR2 SASEGT. The V and J ends lost 6 bases and 10 bases respectively, with 15 bases between them. CDR3 coding DNA: TGTGCCAGCAGCCAGGGGACTGCTGGAGCTTTCTTT. Amino acid sequence: CASSQGTAGAFF.

Ten or more counts support this clonotype. The rearrangement joins TRBV2 to TRBJ2-5; no firm D call. This CDR3 contains 12 residues. The V gene's germline CDR1 is SNHLY and CDR2 FYNNEI. V lost 6 bases to trimming and J lost 4 bases, with 9 bases between them. This CDR3 reads CASSRTVETQYF. CDR3 nucleotides: TGTGCCAGCAGCAGGACGGTAGAGACCCAGTACTTC. Using reference TRBV2 and TRBJ2-5 for the parts outside the CDR3, the full variable domain is EPEVTQTPSHQVTQMGQEVILRCVPISNHLYFYWYRQILGQKVEFLVSFYNNEISEKSEIFDDQFSVERPDGSNFTLKIRSTKLEDSAMYFCASSRTVETQYFGPGTRLLVL.

This chain joins TRBV20-1 and TRBJ2-1; TRBD2 agrees at 9 bases. The CDR3 has 15 residues. Per the germline V gene, CDR1 is DFQATT and CDR2 is SNEGSKA (reference sequence). Trimming removed 0 bases from V and 7 bases from J; junction bases left unmatched: 7. The CDR3 DNA is TGCAGTGCTAGAGATGCCAGCGGGAGGTGGAATGAGCAGTTCTTC. Translation gives CSARDASGRWNEQFF.